A selection of T cell receptor beta chains follows, all from one sample in a study of shared clonotypes between healthy human individuals. TCRdb's table, derived via immunoSEQ multiplex PCR, lists solely in-frame clones and lacks some. Here the sample spans over a million clones, around four fifths being singletons. Sequenced: memory CD4+ T cells sorted from blood. The receptors here all came from a young man in good health. The CDR3 runs from the conserved cysteine through the conserved F or W. The D gene is left open where the match is weak. Only some rows state a clone size, as once, few, many or a class for expanded clones.

size,D,J,V,length,CDR3,DNA
-,-,TRBJ2-7,TRBV21-1,15,CANPTGRRGFYEQYF,TGTGCCAACCCGACAGGGCGCCGCGGTTTCTACGAGCAGTACTTC
-,-,TRBJ2-1,TRBV6-1,10,CATKRNEQFF,TGTGCCACGAAACGGAATGAGCAGTTCTTC
once,TRBD1,TRBJ1-1,TRBV5-6,14,CASSFTGVNTEAFF,TGTGCCAGCAGCTTTACAGGGGTGAACACTGAAGCTTTCTTT
-,-,TRBJ1-1,TRBV18,15,CASSIVGGMNTEAFF,TGTGCCAGCTCAATAGTAGGGGGGATGAACACTGAAGCTTTCTTT
-,-,TRBJ2-2,TRBV6-6,15,CASRSGQMNTGELFF,TGTGCCAGCCGTTCCGGGCAGATGAACACCGGGGAGCTGTTTTTT
-,-,TRBJ2-5,TRBV10-3,16,CAISPAWGKGDETQYF,TGTGCCATCAGCCCAGCTTGGGGCAAAGGGGACGAGACCCAGTACTTC
-,TRBD1,TRBJ2-2,TRBV5-4,18,CASSSGTVPNTNTGELFF,TGTGCCAGCAGCTCCGGGACAGTTCCAAATACTAACACCGGGGAGCTGTTTTTT
-,-,TRBJ1-2,TRBV6-4,13,CARNRTGNYGYTF,TGTGCCAGGAATAGAACAGGTAACTATGGCTACACCTTC
-,-,TRBJ2-7,TRBV5-5,16,CASSLRQGGSSYEQYF,TGTGCCAGCAGCTTGCGGCAGGGTGGGAGCTCCTACGAGCAGTACTTC
-,-,TRBJ1-1,TRBV18,15,CASSPPKGVYTEAFF,TGTGCCAGCTCACCTCCCAAAGGGGTATACACTGAAGCTTTCTTT
-,TRBD2,TRBJ2-5,TRBV18,16,CASSPRSQGLGETQYF,TGTGCCAGCTCACCAAGGTCCCAGGGACTAGGTGAGACCCAGTACTTC
-,-,TRBJ1-2,TRBV7-9,11,CASGGSYGYTF,TGTGCCAGCGGAGGTAGCTATGGCTACACCTTC
-,TRBD1,TRBJ2-3,TRBV11-2,15,CASSLGDRITDTQYF,TGTGCCAGCAGCTTAGGGGACAGAATCACAGATACGCAGTATTTT
-,-,TRBJ2-7,TRBV10-2,13,CASRWSPAYEQYF,TGCGCCAGCCGTTGGTCTCCCGCCTACGAGCAGTACTTC
-,TRBD2,TRBJ2-7,TRBV30,15,CAWRRPGLAGYEQYF,TGTGCCTGGAGGCGGCCTGGACTAGCGGGCTACGAGCAGTACTTC
many,-,TRBJ2-3,TRBV5-1,14,CASSRMSSTDTQYF,TGCGCCAGCAGTCGGATGAGTTCCACAGATACGCAGTATTTT
-,TRBD2,TRBJ2-1,TRBV30,13,CAGGTSGFNEQFF,TGTGCCGGCGGGACTAGCGGGTTTAATGAGCAGTTCTTC
-,-,TRBJ1-3,TRBV14,15,CASSQDWGPGNTIYF,TGTGCCAGCAGCCAAGACTGGGGGCCTGGAAACACCATATATTTT
-,-,TRBJ1-5,TRBV10-1,14,CASSPRGPCQPQHF,TGCGCCAGCAGCCCCCGGGGCCCGTGTCAGCCCCAGCATTTT
-,-,TRBJ2-7,TRBV11-2,14,CASSALGTQYEQYF,TGTGCCAGCAGCGCGCTAGGGACCCAATACGAGCAGTACTTC
-,-,TRBJ2-5,TRBV19,11,CASSQGETQYF,TGTGCCAGTAGTCAGGGGGAGACCCAGTACTTC
-,-,TRBJ1-5,TRBV7-6,12,CASSLAGQPQHF,TGTGCCAGCAGCTTAGCGGGTCAGCCCCAGCATTTT
-,TRBD2,TRBJ2-2,TRBV7-3,14,CASSLKAGYGELFF,TGTGCCAGCAGCTTAAAAGCGGGGTACGGGGAGCTGTTTTTT
-,TRBD1,TRBJ1-3,TRBV28,13,CASSGTAGNTIYF,TGTGCCAGTTCCGGGACAGCTGGAAACACCATATATTTT
-,-,TRBJ1-2,TRBV19,12,CASSIPPRDYTF,TGTGCCAGTAGTATACCCCCCAGGGACTACACCTTC
-,-,TRBJ2-2,TRBV30,13,CVQGHENTGELFF,TGTGTCCAGGGACACGAGAACACCGGGGAGCTGTTTTTT
-,TRBD1,TRBJ1-1,TRBV6-5,14,CASSFDREGTEAFF,TGTGCCAGCAGCTTCGACAGGGAGGGCACTGAAGCTTTCTTT
-,TRBD1,TRBJ1-5,TRBV27,14,CASRTQGGNQPQHF,TGTGCCAGCAGGACACAGGGGGGCAATCAGCCCCAGCATTTT
-,-,TRBJ2-3,TRBV18,16,CASARSDSGRSDTQYF,TGTGCCAGCGCCAGGTCAGACAGCGGCAGGTCAGATACGCAGTATTTT